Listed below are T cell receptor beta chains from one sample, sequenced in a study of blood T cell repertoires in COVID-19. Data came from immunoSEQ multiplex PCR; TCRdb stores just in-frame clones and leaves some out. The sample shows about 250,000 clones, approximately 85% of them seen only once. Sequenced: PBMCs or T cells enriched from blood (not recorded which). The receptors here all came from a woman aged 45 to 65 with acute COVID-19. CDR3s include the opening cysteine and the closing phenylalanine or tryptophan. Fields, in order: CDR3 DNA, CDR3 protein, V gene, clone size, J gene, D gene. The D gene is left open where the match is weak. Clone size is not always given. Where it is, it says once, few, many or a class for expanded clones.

TGCGCCAGCAGCTTACGAGGGACTAGTAGTAATGAGCAGTTCTTC	CASSLRGTSSNEQFF	TRBV5-1	.	TRBJ2-1	TRBD2
TGTGCCAGCAGCTTGGCGGGACAGAGGAACTATGGCTACACCTTC	CASSLAGQRNYGYTF	TRBV5-4	.	TRBJ1-2	TRBD1
TGTGCCAGCAGCCGAGGGATAAGAGAAGAGACCCAGTACTTC	CASSRGIREETQYF	TRBV5-4	.	TRBJ2-5	.
TGTGCCAGCAGCCGGACAGGGGGCAGTTACAATGAGCAGTTCTTC	CASSRTGGSYNEQFF	TRBV7-2	.	TRBJ2-1	TRBD1
TGTGCCAGCAGTGAATTAAACAGGATAACTGAAGCTTTCTTT	CASSELNRITEAFF	TRBV2	.	TRBJ1-1	.
TGTGCCAGCAGCCATCGGCAGGGACAAGAGACCCAGTACTTC	CASSHRQGQETQYF	TRBV3-1/TRBV3-2	once	TRBJ2-5	.
TGTGCCAGCAGCTGGGGTAGTGTAGCGGGGGGTTACAATGAGCAGTTCTTC	CASSWGSVAGGYNEQFF	TRBV5-4	.	TRBJ2-1	TRBD2
TGTGCCAGCAGCCCGTTAGGGACAGGAAATAATTCACCCCTCCACTTT	CASSPLGTGNNSPLHF	TRBV2	few	TRBJ1-6	TRBD1
TGCGCCAGCAGCTTGGGACAGGTCCGCTCTGGAAACACCATATATTTT	CASSLGQVRSGNTIYF	TRBV5-1	.	TRBJ1-3	.
TGCGCCAGCAGCCAACCACGACAGCTCACTGAAGCTTTCTTT	CASSQPRQLTEAFF	TRBV4-1	.	TRBJ1-1	.
TGTGCCAGCAGCTTGGTCGGCAGGTCCACTGAAGCTTTCTTT	CASSLVGRSTEAFF	TRBV5-6	.	TRBJ1-1	.
TGTGCCAGCAGCGTACTCACCGGGTCTATCTCTGGAAACACCATATATTTT	CASSVLTGSISGNTIYF	TRBV9	.	TRBJ1-3	.
TGTGCCAGCAGCTTAGCCAGGAACAATGAGCAGTTCTTC	CASSLARNNEQFF	TRBV7-9	.	TRBJ2-1	.
TGTGCCTGGATCGTTCACCAGGCAGATACGCAGTATTTT	CAWIVHQADTQYF	TRBV30	once	TRBJ2-3	.
TGTGCCAGCAGCGTAGGACAGATGGGGACCTACGAGCAGTACTTC	CASSVGQMGTYEQYF	TRBV9	.	TRBJ2-7	.
TGTGCCAGCAGCCAGGGACAGGGATTGAATCAGCCCCAGCATTTT	CASSQGQGLNQPQHF	TRBV7-6	.	TRBJ1-5	TRBD1
TGTGCCAGTAGTATCGACGGGGGGGCCACAGAGACCCAGTACTTC	CASSIDGGATETQYF	TRBV19	.	TRBJ2-5	TRBD2
TGTGCCAGCTCACCTCTTCCCTCACCAGGGGCACGATCTGGGGCCAACGTCCTGACTTTC	CASSPLPSPGARSGANVLTF	TRBV18	.	TRBJ2-6	.
TGTGCCAGCAGCTCACCGGGACAGGGAGGCTATGGCTACACCTTC	CASSSPGQGGYGYTF	TRBV11-2	.	TRBJ1-2	TRBD1
TGTGCCTGGAGTGTAGGAACAGCCAACACCGGGGAGCTGTTTTTT	CAWSVGTANTGELFF	TRBV30	.	TRBJ2-2	.
TGTGCCCGGAGGGAGGGGGCGAGCCACGAGCAGTACTTC	CARREGASHEQYF	TRBV30	.	TRBJ2-7	.
TGTGCCAGCAGCCTCTCACAGGGCCCCTACGAGCAGTACTTC	CASSLSQGPYEQYF	TRBV11-1	.	TRBJ2-7	.
TGTGCCAGTTCTGACAGGGGAACGGGTGAAGCTTTCTTT	CASSDRGTGEAFF	TRBV19	.	TRBJ1-1	TRBD1
TGTGCCACCTCTGGACTAGCGGGGGAGCAGTACTTC	CATSGLAGEQYF	TRBV5-4	.	TRBJ2-7	TRBD2
TGTGCCAGCAGCTCGCAGGGGGCGCAGAATTCACCCCTCCACTTT	CASSSQGAQNSPLHF	TRBV7-2	many	TRBJ1-6	TRBD1
TGTGCCAGCAGCTTATCGACAGGGATAGGTTCGACAGATACGCAGTATTTT	CASSLSTGIGSTDTQYF	TRBV7-9	.	TRBJ2-3	TRBD1
TGTGCCAGCAGTGACAGAAGCAATCAGCCCCAGCATTTT	CASSDRSNQPQHF	TRBV28	few	TRBJ1-5	.
TGTGCCAGCAGCTCTGGACAGAACTATGGCTACACCTTC	CASSSGQNYGYTF	TRBV5-4	.	TRBJ1-2	.
TGTGCCAGCAGCCAAGAATGGGACAGGCCTGGCACTGAAGCTTTCTTT	CASSQEWDRPGTEAFF	TRBV14	.	TRBJ1-1	TRBD1
TGTGCCAGCAGCTCCCCCCTAGCCAAAAACATTCAGTACTTC	CASSSPLAKNIQYF	TRBV7-2	.	TRBJ2-4	.
TGTGCCAGCAGCGTAGGGCTAGCGGGGGGGCAGGACACAGATACGCAGTATTTT	CASSVGLAGGQDTDTQYF	TRBV9	.	TRBJ2-3	TRBD2
TGTGCCTGGAGTCATGGTACGGGTGATTCACCCCTCCACTTT	CAWSHGTGDSPLHF	TRBV30	many	TRBJ1-6	.
TGTGCCAGCGGGACAGGGATCTATAATTCACCCCTCCACTTT	CASGTGIYNSPLHF	TRBV25-1	.	TRBJ1-6	TRBD1
TGTGCCAGCAGCAAGCGAGCAGGGATTTCGGACTATGGCTACACCTTC	CASSKRAGISDYGYTF	TRBV12-1	.	TRBJ1-2	.
TGTGCCAGCAGCGTAGGGGACAGGTTCTACACCTTC	CASSVGDRFYTF	TRBV9	.	TRBJ1-2	TRBD1
TGTGCCTGGGCACCGGGACAGCTAGTTTTAGAGCAGTACTTC	CAWAPGQLVLEQYF	TRBV30	.	TRBJ2-7	TRBD1
TGTGCCAGCAGCTTGGGGAAAGGGGCCTACGAGCAGTACTTC	CASSLGKGAYEQYF	TRBV13	.	TRBJ2-7	.